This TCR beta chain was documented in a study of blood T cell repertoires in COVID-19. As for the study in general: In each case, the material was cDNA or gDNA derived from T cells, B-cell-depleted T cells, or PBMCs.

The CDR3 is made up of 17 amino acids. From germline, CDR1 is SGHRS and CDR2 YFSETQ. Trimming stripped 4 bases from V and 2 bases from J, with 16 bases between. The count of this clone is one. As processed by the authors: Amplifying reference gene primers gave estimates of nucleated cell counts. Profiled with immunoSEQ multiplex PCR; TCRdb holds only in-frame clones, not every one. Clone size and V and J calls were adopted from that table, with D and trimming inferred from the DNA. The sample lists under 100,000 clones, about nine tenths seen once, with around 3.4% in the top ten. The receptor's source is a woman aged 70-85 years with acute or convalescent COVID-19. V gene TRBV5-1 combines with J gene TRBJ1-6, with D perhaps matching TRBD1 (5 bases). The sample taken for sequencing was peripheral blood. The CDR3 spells CASSATAGGTYNSPLHF. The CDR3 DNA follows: TGCGCCAGCAGCGCGACGGCGGGGGGAACCTATAATTCACCCCTCCACTTT.